Here is one T cell receptor beta chain with its context. It has no known antigen specificity. Base qualities are missing; no much larger clone stands one base away. From the cysteine through the phenylalanine, the CDR3 covers 14 amino acids. Only the CDR3 portion is preserved as DNA: 42 bases, with reading frame beginning at the first base. The germline V gene supplies CDR1 MNHEY and CDR2 SVGAGI. The junction carries 9 bases between V and J, which are trimmed by 4 bases and 0 bases respectively. This sample was included in a study of blood T cell repertoires in COVID-19 (dated by TCRdb to about 2020). Notes on the research overall: Collaborator samples came from the United States, Italy and Spain and covered acute and convalescent phases of COVID-19. Deeply sampled blood TCRbeta repertoires from subjects exposed to, actively infected with, or recovered from COVID-19 were included in the dataset. The repertoires were released in a freely available public database intended as a resource for research on the immune response to SARS-CoV-2. The material from the prospective study consisted of cDNA or gDNA derived from T cells, B-cell-depleted T cells, or PBMCs. HLA class I and class II types, where available, came from metadata supplied by the sample provider rather than from assay-based typing. Samples were obtained from the ongoing ImmuneRACE study (first 160 participants) and from about 1,300 subjects provided by 6 global collaborators. Nearly every sample came with metadata listing a de-identified subject ID, COVID-19 status, age in years and sex. Results the study describes overall, beyond this receptor: Clinical and demographic metadata were provided uncurated, with the amount varying by source and participant.

TCRbeta CDR3 regions were amplified from genomic DNA using the immunoSEQ Assay, a bias-controlled multiplex PCR. Regarding the original processing steps: Within the assay, amplification of reference gene primers was used to estimate how many nucleated cells each sample contained. To quantify the absolute abundance of each unique TCRbeta CDR3 rearrangement, sequence reads were collapsed and filtered. For each sample, productive Simpson clonality was calculated as the square root of Simpson's diversity index over productive rearrangements. TCRdb provides this immuneACCESS table in a form limited to in-frame rearrangements. Some clones are lacking; in checked studies, under half of them reflect an unresolved V gene, and why the rest are absent is not known. V and J calls and clone size are given by that table; D and trimming were obtained from the DNA. The sample includes approximately 110,000 clones, with 75% to 90% observed a single time. Roughly 3.2% of the sample goes to the ten largest clones.

In Seattle, one collaborating source enrolled patients while the infection was active and tracked those patients longitudinally over the course of disease. The collaborating institutions used their own protocols to collect whole blood in K2EDTA tubes. For TCRbeta analysis, collaborators shipped samples in one of three forms: frozen whole blood, isolated PBMCs, or DNA extracted from either of those sample types. Sequencing was carried out using peripheral blood. The rearrangement joined TRBV6-5 to TRBJ1-1; TRBD1 might be the D gene, on 5 matching bases. This clonotype was obtained from a woman of 80 years or more with COVID-19, enrolled during active disease. The CDR3 region: CASSWGTLNTEAFF. The DNA is as follows: TGTGCCAGCAGTTGGGGCACCTTGAACACTGAAGCTTTCTTT.